Listed here is a single TCR beta chain. The CDR3 runs 15 residues. The germline gives CDR1 SGHAT, CDR2 FQNNGV. The germline V and J ends were trimmed by 1 base and 0 bases, with 9 bases remaining between them. Participant-given clinical history determined each cohort assignment. Only in-frame clones appear in the TCRdb table, and some are missing; sequencing was by immunoSEQ multiplex PCR. Here the sample spans some 500,000 clones, around nine tenths being singletons. The data are from a study of blood T cell repertoires in COVID-19. The overall study: Researchers got acute and convalescent COVID-19 samples from the United States, Italy and Spain. T cells, B-cell-depleted T cells, or PBMCs provided the cDNA or gDNA that served as material.

This TCR came from a woman aged 40 to 50 who had recovered from COVID-19. The sample taken for sequencing was PBMCs or T cells enriched from blood (not recorded which). The rearrangement links TRBV11-2 to TRBJ1-1; D is unresolved. CDR3 sequence (DNA): TGTGCCAGCAGCTTAGCAGATACAGTGAACACTGAAGCTTTCTTT. This translates into CASSLADTVNTEAFF. Based on the CDR3 plus reference TRBV11-2 and TRBJ1-1, the full variable domain is EAGVAQSPRYKIIEKRQSVAFWCNPISGHATLYWYQQILGQGPKLLIQFQNNGVVDDSQLPKDRFSAERLKGVDSTLKIQPAKLEDSAVYLCASSLADTVNTEAFFGQGTRLTVV.